The 15 T cell receptor beta chains reported below all come from one sample, sequenced in a study of radiation and T cells in renal cell carcinoma. As to time point: baseline pretreatment blood. Stated treatment: 15 Gy SBRT to primary tumor, nephrectomy 4 weeks later. Assay used: immunoSEQ multiplex PCR; TCRdb lists only in-frame clones, some missing. Of 130,000 to 150,000 clones listed, about 88% are singletons. The sample consisted of blood, taken from a patient whose treatment included radiotherapy and nephrectomy. These receptors all stem from a woman in her 70s with renal cell carcinoma.

Only one count was recorded for this clone. The V gene is TRBV6-5, the J gene TRBJ1-2; D unclear. The V end was cut by 2 bases, the J end by 8 bases, with 15 bases between. The CDR3 covers 14 residues. The germline CDR1 and CDR2 sequences are MNHEY and SVGAGI. The CDR3 sequence is CASSYRSAPGGYTF. The CDR3 coding sequence is TGTGCCAGCAGTTACCGGTCAGCCCCCGGAGGCTACACCTTC.

The genes are TRBV28 and TRBJ2-7; D gene unclear. Trimming pared 5 bases from V and 6 bases from J, leaving 17 bases between. Germline values: CDR1 MDHEN, CDR2 SYDVKM. The CDR3 contains 14 residues. CDR3 coding DNA: TGTGCCAGCAGTGCCAGGCCCAGGACCCCCGAGCAGTACTTC. Its protein product is CASSARPRTPEQYF. Based on the CDR3 plus reference TRBV28 and TRBJ2-7, the full variable domain is DVKVTQSSRYLVKRTGEKVFLECVQDMDHENMFWYRQDPGLGLRLIYFSYDVKMKEKGDIPEGYSVSREKKERFSLILESASTNQTSMYLCASSARPRTPEQYFGPGTRLTVT.

The chain recombines TRBV27 with TRBJ1-1; weak D call: TRBD1 (6 bases). The germline V and J ends were trimmed by 7 bases and 4 bases, with 22 bases remaining between them. There are 16 residues in the CDR3. Germline CDR1 MNHEY, CDR2 SMNVEV (reference sequence). CDR3 nucleotide sequence: TGTGCCAGCAAAAACACAGGGACCTCGAGAGGCACTGAAGCTTTCTTT. It translates to CASKNTGTSRGTEAFF.

The chain links TRBV5-1 to TRBJ2-5; D possibly corresponds to TRBD1 (8 bases). The germline V and J ends were trimmed by 1 base and 5 bases, with 12 bases remaining between them. Germline-derived CDR1 and CDR2 are SGHRS and YFSETQ. This CDR3 is built from 14 residues. The DNA of the CDR3 is TGCGCCAGCAGCTTGACAGGGGGGGTGGAGACCCAGTACTTC. As protein: CASSLTGGVETQYF.

The rearrangement joins TRBV7-2 to TRBJ2-5, with a weak D call TRBD1 (6 bases). Germline assignment: CDR1 SGHTA and CDR2 FQGNSA. The V end lost 2 bases, the J end lost 2 bases, and 15 bases lay between the germline ends. This CDR3 is built from 16 residues. CDR3 sequence (DNA): TGTGCCAGCAGCTTATCCGGACAGAACTTTCAAGAGACCCAGTACTTC. It yields the protein CASSLSGQNFQETQYF.

The chain uses TRBV27 and TRBJ1-5; 7 nucleotides align to TRBD1. The junction had 3 bases not matched to a gene; V was cut back by 4 bases and J by 0 bases. The CDR3 extends over 15 amino acids. Germline lookup yields CDR1 MNHEY and CDR2 SMNVEV (reference sequence). The chain's CDR3 is CASSSGGSSNQPQHF. The DNA for the CDR3 is TGTGCCAGCAGTTCAGGGGGAAGTAGCAATCAGCCCCAGCATTTT.

The rearrangement joins TRBV10-3 to TRBJ1-1, with TRBD1 matching 7 bases. CDR1 and CDR2 (germline): ENHRY, SYGVKD. J lost 1 base, V lost 4 bases, and 3 bases had no gene match. The CDR3 has 14 residues. The DNA of the CDR3 is TGTGCCATCAGTGGGACAGGCGAGAACACTGAAGCTTTCTTT. This codes for CAISGTGENTEAFF.

The chain joins TRBV6-5 to TRBJ1-2; 9 positions agree with TRBD1. From germline, CDR1 is MNHEY and CDR2 SVGAGI. The trim removed 6 bases at V and 5 bases at J, leaving 7 bases unmatched. The length of the CDR3 is 14 residues. The CDR3 spells CASRRTGGRYGYTF. The DNA of the CDR3 is TGTGCCAGCAGAAGAACAGGGGGCCGGTATGGCTACACCTTC.

This clone was seen more than once but under ten times. The chain couples TRBV9 to TRBJ2-1; D might be TRBD1 or TRBD2, each matching 5 bases. The CDR3 has 13 amino acids. Trimming took off 3 bases at V and 7 bases at J, with 11 bases between the two ends. The germline CDR1 and CDR2 sequences are SGDLS and YYNGEE. This chain's CDR3 is CASSGPWGNEQFF. The CDR3 region has the DNA TGTGCCAGCAGCGGGCCTTGGGGGAATGAGCAGTTCTTC.

This clone was seen only once. The V gene is TRBV30, the J gene TRBJ1-6; D ambiguous. Germline values: CDR1 GTSNPN, CDR2 SVGIG (reference sequence). V lost 4 bases and J 5 bases, leaving 12 bases between the germline ends. The CDR3 has 14 residues. In nucleotides, the CDR3 is TGTGCCTGGACCAAGGACTCTAATAATTCACCCCTCCACTTT. This codes for CAWTKDSNNSPLHF.

This chain uses TRBV28 with TRBJ1-1; TRBD1 agrees at 7 bases. CDR1 and CDR2 from the germline V gene are MDHEN and SYDVKM. This CDR3 is 15 amino acids long. After removal of 2 bases from V and 5 bases from J, the junction contained 8 bases not matched to a gene. This CDR3 reads CASSLVQGKRTEAFF. CDR3 coding DNA: TGTGCCAGCAGTTTAGTACAGGGGAAGAGGACTGAAGCTTTCTTT.

This chain connects TRBV15 to TRBJ1-3, with D hard to call. CDR3 length: 11 amino acids. V lost 6 bases to trimming and J lost 8 bases, with 8 bases between them. Germline loops: CDR1 LNHNV, CDR2 YYDKDF (reference sequence). CDR3 sequence: CATRSMDTIYF. The CDR3 DNA follows: TGTGCCACCAGGTCGATGGACACCATATATTTT.

This clone was recorded only once. The V and J genes are TRBV2 and TRBJ2-1; D is undetermined. The CDR3 length is 12 residues. Between the trimmed V and J ends, which lost 4 bases and 4 bases, there was a span of 5 bases. The germline V gene encodes CDR1 SNHLY and CDR2 FYNNEI. The chain's CDR3 is CASSVLYNEQFF. The CDR3 DNA is TGTGCCAGCAGTGTTTTGTACAATGAGCAGTTCTTC.

The genes are TRBV7-9 and TRBJ1-3, with unresolved D. Deletions cut 2 bases from V and 2 bases from J, with 10 bases between. CDR1 and CDR2 (germline): SEHNR, FQNEAQ (reference sequence). The CDR3 covers 15 residues. The CDR3 is CASSLRPGPGNTIYF. The CDR3 DNA reads as TGTGCCAGCAGCTTACGACCAGGCCCTGGAAACACCATATATTTT.

CDR3 protein: CAWSGTGAYEQYF. DNA of the CDR3: TGTGCCTGGAGTGGGACAGGGGCCTACGAGCAGTACTTC. The J gene is TRBJ2-7, the V gene TRBV30, with 9 bases fitting TRBD1. Germline CDR1 is GTSNPN and CDR2 is SVGIG (reference sequence). With V trimmed by 1 base and J by 2 bases, 0 bases remained unmatched. CDR3 length equals 13 residues.